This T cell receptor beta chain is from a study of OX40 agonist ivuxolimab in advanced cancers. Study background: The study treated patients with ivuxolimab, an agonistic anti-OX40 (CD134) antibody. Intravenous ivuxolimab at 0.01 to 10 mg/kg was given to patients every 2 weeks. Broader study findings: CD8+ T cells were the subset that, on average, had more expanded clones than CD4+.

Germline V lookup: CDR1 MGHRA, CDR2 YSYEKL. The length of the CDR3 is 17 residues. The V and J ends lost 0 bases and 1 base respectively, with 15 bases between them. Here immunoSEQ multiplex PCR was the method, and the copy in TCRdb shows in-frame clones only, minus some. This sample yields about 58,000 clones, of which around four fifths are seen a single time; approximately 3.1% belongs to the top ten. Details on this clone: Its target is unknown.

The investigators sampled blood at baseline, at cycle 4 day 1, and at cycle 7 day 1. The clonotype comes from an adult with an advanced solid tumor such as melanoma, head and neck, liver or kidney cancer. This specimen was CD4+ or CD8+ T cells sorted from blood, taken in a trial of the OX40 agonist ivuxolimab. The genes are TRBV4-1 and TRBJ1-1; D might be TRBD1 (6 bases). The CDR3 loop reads CASSQDGGPWGNTEAFF. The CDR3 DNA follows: TGCGCCAGCAGCCAAGACGGGGGCCCTTGGGGGAACACTGAAGCTTTCTTT.